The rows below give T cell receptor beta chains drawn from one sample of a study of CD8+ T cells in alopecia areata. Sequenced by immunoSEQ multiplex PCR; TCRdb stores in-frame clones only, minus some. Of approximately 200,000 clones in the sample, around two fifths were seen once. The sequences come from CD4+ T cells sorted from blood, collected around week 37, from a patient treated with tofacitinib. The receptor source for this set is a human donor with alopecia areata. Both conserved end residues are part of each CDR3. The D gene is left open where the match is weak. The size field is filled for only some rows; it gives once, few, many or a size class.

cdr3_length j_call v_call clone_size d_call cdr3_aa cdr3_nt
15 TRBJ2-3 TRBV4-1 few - CASSQGEYGTDTQYF TGCGCCAGCAGCCAAGGCGAATATGGCACAGATACGCAGTATTTT
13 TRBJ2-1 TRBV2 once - CASKADSANEQFF TGTGCCAGCAAGGCAGACAGCGCGAATGAGCAGTTCTTC
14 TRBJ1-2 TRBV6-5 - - CASSTLGEIYGYTF TGTGCCAGCAGTACTCTTGGGGAGATCTATGGCTACACCTTC
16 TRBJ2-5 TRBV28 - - CASSFGHAGAWETQYF TGTGCCAGCAGTTTTGGTCATGCGGGGGCATGGGAGACCCAGTACTTC
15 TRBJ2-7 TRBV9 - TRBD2 CASSVQAGAPYEQYF TGTGCCAGCAGCGTCCAAGCGGGAGCCCCCTACGAGCAGTACTTC
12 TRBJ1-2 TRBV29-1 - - CSVEGFVHGYTF TGCAGCGTCGAGGGATTTGTACATGGCTACACCTTC
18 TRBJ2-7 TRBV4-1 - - CASSQRQQYGKSSYEQYF TGCGCCAGCAGCCAAAGACAACAATACGGGAAGAGCTCCTACGAGCAGTACTTC
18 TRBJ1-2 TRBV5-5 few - CASSRENPWTEANYGYTF TGTGCCAGCAGCCGAGAGAATCCTTGGACAGAAGCTAACTATGGCTACACCTTC
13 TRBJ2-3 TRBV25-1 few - CASRLRGKDTQYF TGTGCCAGCAGGCTTCGGGGGAAAGATACGCAGTATTTT
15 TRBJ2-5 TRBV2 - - CASKLSGLRRETQYF TGTGCCAGCAAACTCTCCGGACTCCGCCGGGAGACCCAGTACTTC
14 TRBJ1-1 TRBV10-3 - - CAISEGREVAEAFF TGTGCCATCAGTGAAGGACGGGAGGTGGCTGAAGCTTTCTTT
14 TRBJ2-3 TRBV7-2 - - CASRFQGTTDTQYF TGTGCCAGCAGGTTTCAGGGGACGACAGATACGCAGTATTTT
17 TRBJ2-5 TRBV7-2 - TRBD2 CASSLQGWLAGGETQYF TGTGCCAGCAGCTTACAGGGCTGGCTAGCGGGAGGAGAGACCCAGTACTTC
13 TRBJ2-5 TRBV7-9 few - CASSLGDRETQYF TGTGCCAGCAGCTTGGGCGATCGAGAGACCCAGTACTTC
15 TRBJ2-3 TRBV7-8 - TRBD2 CASRGGNGITDTQYF TGTGCCAGCAGGGGGGGGAACGGAATCACAGATACGCAGTATTTT
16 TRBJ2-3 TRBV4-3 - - CASSQARTASTDTQYF TGCGCCAGCAGCCAAGCCCGGACGGCGAGCACAGATACGCAGTATTTT
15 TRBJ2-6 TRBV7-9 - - CASSSQGPWANVLTF TGTGCCAGCAGCTCACAGGGCCCGTGGGCCAACGTCCTGACTTTC
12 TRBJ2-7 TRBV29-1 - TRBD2 CSGGTSLREQYF TGCAGCGGGGGGACTAGCTTACGCGAGCAGTACTTC
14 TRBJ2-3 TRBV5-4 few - CASSLVNQQGAQYF TGTGCCAGCAGCTTGGTCAATCAACAGGGTGCGCAGTATTTT
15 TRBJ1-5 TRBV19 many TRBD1 CASSDTGGGNQPQHF TGTGCCAGTAGTGACACAGGGGGTGGCAATCAGCCCCAGCATTTT
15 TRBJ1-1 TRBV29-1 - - CSVEDLGGENTEAFF TGCAGCGTTGAAGATCTTGGCGGGGAGAACACTGAAGCTTTCTTT
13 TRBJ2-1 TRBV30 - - CAWSVSSRDEQFF TGTGCCTGGAGTGTATCTAGTCGAGATGAGCAGTTCTTC
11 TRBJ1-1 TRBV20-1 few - CSPRLQRTAFF TGCAGTCCGCGGCTGCAGAGGACTGCTTTCTTT
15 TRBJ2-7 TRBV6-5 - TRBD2 CASSRSVAGIYEQYF TGTGCCAGCAGTCGATCGGTAGCGGGGATCTACGAGCAGTACTTC
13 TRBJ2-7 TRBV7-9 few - CASSLGASYEQYF TGTGCCAGCAGCTTAGGGGCGTCCTACGAGCAGTACTTC
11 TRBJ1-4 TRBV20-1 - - CSGDVGEKLFF TGCAGTGGTGACGTCGGGGAAAAACTGTTTTTT
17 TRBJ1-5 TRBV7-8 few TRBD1 CASSLGRQGASNQPQHF TGTGCCAGCAGCTTAGGGAGACAGGGGGCTAGCAATCAGCCCCAGCATTTT
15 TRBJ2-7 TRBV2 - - CASSADRTRRYEQYF TGTGCCAGCAGTGCAGACCGGACAAGACGCTACGAGCAGTACTTC
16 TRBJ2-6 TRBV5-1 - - CASSLDYNSGANVLTF TGCGCCAGCAGCTTAGACTACAACTCTGGGGCCAACGTCCTGACTTTC
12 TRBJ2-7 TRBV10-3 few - CAISELEYEQYF TGTGCCATCAGTGAGTTGGAGTACGAGCAGTACTTC
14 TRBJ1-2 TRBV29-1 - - CSVRTGAIGYGYTF TGCAGCGTGAGGACGGGGGCAATCGGCTATGGCTACACCTTC
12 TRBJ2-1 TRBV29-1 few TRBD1 CSVSGQVNEQFF TGCAGCGTTTCGGGACAGGTCAATGAGCAGTTCTTC
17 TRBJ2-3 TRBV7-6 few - CASSLDFRGLGTDTQYF TGTGCCAGCAGCTTAGATTTTCGGGGGCTGGGCACAGATACGCAGTATTTT
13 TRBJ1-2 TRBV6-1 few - CASSVSDNYGYTF TGTGCCAGCAGTGTATCAGACAACTATGGCTACACCTTC
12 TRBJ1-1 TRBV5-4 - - CASYRGDTEAFF TGTGCCAGCTACCGTGGGGACACTGAAGCTTTCTTT
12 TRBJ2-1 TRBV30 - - CAWRKVVNEQFF TGTGCCTGGAGAAAAGTAGTCAATGAGCAGTTCTTC
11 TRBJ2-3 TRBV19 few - CASSAGSAQYF TGTGCCAGTAGTGCGGGATCTGCGCAGTATTTT
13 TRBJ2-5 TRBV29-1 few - CSVVRTEAETQYF TGCAGCGTTGTCCGAACGGAAGCGGAGACCCAGTACTTC
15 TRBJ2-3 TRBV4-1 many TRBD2 CASSQTSGRQYTQYF TGCGCCAGCAGCCAAACTAGCGGGAGACAGTACACGCAGTATTTT